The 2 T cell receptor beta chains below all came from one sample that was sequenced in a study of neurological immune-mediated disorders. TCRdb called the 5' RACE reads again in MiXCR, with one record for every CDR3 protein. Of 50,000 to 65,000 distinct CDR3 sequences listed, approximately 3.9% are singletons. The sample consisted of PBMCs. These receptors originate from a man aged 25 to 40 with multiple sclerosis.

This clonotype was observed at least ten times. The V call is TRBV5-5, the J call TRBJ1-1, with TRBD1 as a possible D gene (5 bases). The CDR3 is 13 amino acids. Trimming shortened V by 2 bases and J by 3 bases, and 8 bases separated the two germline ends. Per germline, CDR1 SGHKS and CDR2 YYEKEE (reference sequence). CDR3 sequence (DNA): TGTGCCAGCAGCTTCGCGGGGCACACTGAAGCTTTCTTT. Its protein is CASSFAGHTEAFF.

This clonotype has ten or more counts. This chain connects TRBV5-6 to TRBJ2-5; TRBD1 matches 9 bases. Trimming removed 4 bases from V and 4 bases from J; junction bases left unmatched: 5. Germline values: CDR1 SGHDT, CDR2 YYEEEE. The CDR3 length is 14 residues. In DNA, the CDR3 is TGTGCCAGCAGCGCACAGGGGGCGAGAGAGACCCAGTACTTC. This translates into CASSAQGARETQYF.